Each of the 32 T cell receptor beta chains below was sequenced from the same sample in a study of T-cell reconstitution after alpha-beta-depleted transplantation in children. Unique molecular identifiers were incorporated into the prepared TCRbeta library. TCRdb re-called the PCR reads through MiXCR, storing one row per CDR3 protein. The table lists almost 600,000 distinct CDR3 sequences, approximately 30% of them singletons. The input for sequencing was PBMCs, taken before TCRalphabeta/CD19-depleted stem cell transplant. The receptors originated from a boy younger than two with Wiskott-Aldrich syndrome, due to receive a stem cell transplant.

This clonotype was counted between two and nine times. The rearrangement joins TRBV5-5 to TRBJ1-2; D unresolved. The CDR3 extends over 13 amino acids. The V end was cut by 1 base, the J end by 4 bases, with 8 bases between. Germline V lookup: CDR1 SGHKS, CDR2 YYEKEE (reference sequence). Here the CDR3 reads CASSLMNFYGYTF. The CDR3 region has the DNA TGTGCCAGCAGCTTGATGAACTTCTATGGCTACACCTTC.

This clonotype has just a few counts. The J gene is TRBJ2-2, the V gene TRBV5-1, with a possible D match to TRBD2 (6 bases). The V gene lost 3 bases and the J gene lost 4 bases, with 16 bases spanning the gap. Germline CDR1 reads SGHRS; CDR2 reads YFSETQ. CDR3 length: 16 residues. The CDR3 DNA follows: TGCGCCAGCAGCTCCCTCGGAGGGACGGGCACCGGGGAGCTGTTTTTT. Translation: CASSSLGGTGTGELFF. Filled out from reference TRBV5-1 and TRBJ2-2, the complete variable domain reads KAGVTQTPRYLIKTRGQQVTLSCSPISGHRSVSWYQQTPGQGLQFLFEYFSETQRNKGNFPGRFSGRQFSNSRSEMNVSTLELGDSALYLCASSSLGGTGTGELFFGEGSRLTVL.

This clonotype was seen a few times. This chain uses TRBV29-1 with TRBJ2-3, with D possibly being TRBD2 (6 bases). The germline V gene has CDR1 SQVTM and CDR2 ANQGSEA. CDR3 size: 17 residues. Trimming cost V 3 bases and J 3 bases, with 22 bases left between them. The CDR3 here is CSVEVAEGRGRTDTQYF. The DNA for the CDR3 is TGCAGCGTTGAGGTAGCGGAGGGCCGGGGTAGAACAGATACGCAGTATTTT.

The CDR3 region has the DNA TGCGCCAGCAGCGGGGGACAGCGGACCTCCTACGAGCAGTACTTC. Amino acid sequence: CASSGGQRTSYEQYF. The V call is TRBV5-1, the J call TRBJ2-7; TRBD1 agrees at 7 bases. Looked up from germline, CDR1 is SGHRS and CDR2 is YFSETQ. This CDR3 is built from 15 residues. With V trimmed by 4 bases and J by 0 bases, 7 bases remained unmatched. Together with reference TRBV5-1 and TRBJ2-7, the CDR3 gives the full variable domain: KAGVTQTPRYLIKTRGQQVTLSCSPISGHRSVSWYQQTPGQGLQFLFEYFSETQRNKGNFPGRFSGRQFSNSRSEMNVSTLELGDSALYLCASSGGQRTSYEQYFGPGTRLTVT.

The rearrangement links TRBV3-1 to TRBJ2-7; a possible D gene is TRBD2 (5 bases). The CDR3 is made up of 17 amino acids. The V gene's germline CDR1 is LGHDT and CDR2 YNNKEL (reference sequence). Deletions cut 4 bases from V and 4 bases from J, with 23 bases between. CDR3 nucleotide sequence: TGTGCCAGCAGCCCGCCCCCGTTTAGCGTCCCCGTTTACGAGCAGTACTTC. Translation: CASSPPPFSVPVYEQYF.

This clonotype has only a few counts. This chain joins TRBV7-9 and TRBJ2-6; tentatively, D is TRBD1 (6 bases). V lost 5 bases, J lost 2 bases, and 13 bases lay in between. The germline V gene encodes CDR1 SEHNR and CDR2 FQNEAQ (reference sequence). The CDR3 length is 16 residues. The CDR3 reads CASSVGQGTGANVLTF. DNA for the CDR3: TGTGCCAGCAGCGTAGGCCAGGGGACTGGGGCCAACGTCCTGACTTTC.

The chain has TRBV20-1 and TRBJ2-4; 8 bases fit TRBD2. This CDR3 region has 13 residues. Germline CDR1 DFQATT, CDR2 SNEGSKA (reference sequence). J lost 7 bases, V lost 7 bases, and 9 bases had no gene match. The CDR3, as DNA: TGCAGTGTTTACCGGGAGGGCGGTAACATTCAGTACTTC. Its protein product is CSVYREGGNIQYF.

This clonotype was counted at least ten times. The chain employs TRBV12-3 or TRBV12-4 and TRBJ2-2; 9 positions agree with TRBD2. There are 13 residues in the CDR3. V dropped 5 bases and J dropped 13; count of bases not matched to a gene: 8. CDR3 DNA sequence: TGTGCCAGCAGTCCCCTGCGGGAGGGAGGGCTGTTTTTT. It translates to CASSPLREGGLFF.

This clonotype came up a few times. The chain has TRBV2 and TRBJ2-4; D possibly corresponds to TRBD2 (5 bases). The CDR3 runs to 13 residues. CDR1 is SNHLY and CDR2 is FYNNEI in the germline V gene. Trimming stripped 6 bases from V and 6 bases from J, with 12 bases between. In DNA, the CDR3 is TGTGCCAGCAGCGTGGACGGAGGAAACATTCAGTACTTC. It encodes CASSVDGGNIQYF.

CDR3 region: CASSLRRGQANEKLFF. CDR3 DNA: TGTGCCAGCAGCTTGAGAAGGGGTCAGGCTAATGAAAAACTGTTTTTT. V usage is TRBV7-6 and J usage is TRBJ1-4; weak D call: TRBD1 (5 bases). V was clipped by 3 bases and J by 3 bases, with 14 bases between them. The CDR3 sequence is 16 residues long. Germline CDR1 is SGHVS and CDR2 is FNYEAQ.

The genes are TRBV20-1 and TRBJ1-5; maybe TRBD1 (6 bases). V shed 3 bases and J shed 9 bases, with 9 bases lying between them. This CDR3 spans 11 amino acids. Germline lookup yields CDR1 DFQATT and CDR2 SNEGSKA (reference sequence). The CDR3 reads CSAREGGPQHF. The CDR3 DNA sequence: TGCAGTGCTAGGGAAGGGGGGCCCCAGCATTTT.

V and J are TRBV28 and TRBJ1-4, with TRBD1 matching 7 bases. The V and J ends lost 6 bases and 2 bases, in that order; junction bases with no gene match: 9. The CDR3 length is 16 residues. Germline assignment: CDR1 MDHEN and CDR2 SYDVKM. Here the CDR3 reads CASRRTGSGTNEKLFF. The CDR3 DNA follows: TGTGCCAGCAGGCGGACAGGATCAGGCACTAATGAAAAACTGTTTTTT.

In this sample, this clonotype turned up a few times. The V and J genes are TRBV20-1 and TRBJ2-6; perhaps TRBD1 as D (6 bases). This CDR3 is built from 18 residues. V was cut by 0 bases and J by 0 bases, with 15 bases left in between. Germline lookup yields CDR1 DFQATT and CDR2 SNEGSKA (reference sequence). The CDR3 nucleotides read TGCAGTGCTAGAGATCTGGGCAGGGGTTCCTCTGGGGCCAACGTCCTGACTTTC. It specifies CSARDLGRGSSGANVLTF.

J is TRBJ2-1 and V is TRBV20-1; D might be TRBD1 or TRBD2, each matching 6 bases. The CDR3 is made up of 14 amino acids. Between the trimmed V and J ends, which lost 3 bases and 6 bases, there was a span of 15 bases. Germline V gene data show CDR1 as DFQATT and CDR2 as SNEGSKA (reference sequence). CDR3: CSAREVPGANEQFF. CDR3 in DNA: TGCAGTGCTAGGGAGGTCCCGGGGGCCAATGAGCAGTTCTTC.

This chain uses TRBV30 with TRBJ2-1; tentatively, D is TRBD2 (5 bases). V shed 7 bases and J shed 0 bases, with 16 bases lying between them. This CDR3 contains 15 residues. Germline V lookup: CDR1 GTSNPN, CDR2 SVGIG (reference sequence). The CDR3 region has the DNA TGTGCCTACGCAGGACTCCTGAGCTCCTACAATGAGCAGTTCTTC. This translates into CAYAGLLSSYNEQFF.

The table lists this clonotype with a few counts. The chain uses TRBV27 and TRBJ1-6; D is unresolved. Germline V gives CDR1 MNHEY, CDR2 SMNVEV (reference sequence). V was clipped by 8 bases and J by 14 bases, with 16 bases between them. This CDR3 spans 12 amino acids. CDR3 residues: CASGPEKFTLHF. For the CDR3, the DNA is TGTGCCAGCGGGCCCGAAAAATTCACCCTCCACTTT.

The chain is built from TRBV10-3 and TRBJ2-3; 8 nucleotides align to TRBD2. Germline V lookup: CDR1 ENHRY, CDR2 SYGVKD. V was clipped by 9 bases and J by 3 bases; unmatched bases: 5. There are 13 residues in the CDR3. CDR3 protein: CAIREGVTDTQYF. DNA for the CDR3: TGTGCCATACGGGAGGGGGTTACAGATACGCAGTATTTT.

The chain couples TRBV5-1 to TRBJ2-3; 11 positions match TRBD2. V was clipped by 4 bases and J by 2 bases; unmatched bases: 12. This CDR3 has 18 amino acids. Per the germline V gene, CDR1 is SGHRS and CDR2 is YFSETQ. This chain's CDR3 is CASSTILAGGTYTDTQYF. The DNA of the CDR3 is TGCGCCAGCAGCACCATATTAGCGGGAGGGACATACACAGATACGCAGTATTTT.

This chain uses TRBV18 with TRBJ1-2; 7 nucleotides align to TRBD1. Losses at the gene ends were 3 bases for V and 0 bases for J; bases not matched to a gene: 4. The germline V gene has CDR1 KGHSH and CDR2 LQKENI. This CDR3 contains 15 residues. In DNA form, the CDR3 reads TGTGCCAGCTCACCCATGGACAGGCCTAACTATGGCTACACCTTC. Encoded protein: CASSPMDRPNYGYTF.

This clonotype was seen a few times. The chain couples TRBV15 to TRBJ2-7, with TRBD2 matching over 7 bases. Germline assignment: CDR1 LNHNV and CDR2 YYDKDF (reference sequence). V lost 2 bases and J lost 5; bases outside the gene matches: 12. The CDR3 has 16 residues. In DNA form, the CDR3 reads TGTGCCACCAGCAGACGCCGAGAAGGACTAGTCGACGAGCAGTACTTC. Amino acids: CATSRRREGLVDEQYF.

Only a few counts were recorded for this clonotype. The rearrangement links TRBV5-1 to TRBJ1-1; 9 bases are a match to TRBD1. Germline CDR1 SGHRS, CDR2 YFSETQ. V gave up 4 bases and J gave up 1 base; unmatched junction bases: 5. The CDR3 length is 15 residues. Written as DNA, the CDR3 is TGCGCCAGCAGCGTAGGGACAGGGAGGAACACTGAAGCTTTCTTT. It yields the protein CASSVGTGRNTEAFF.

The chain recombines TRBV5-6 with TRBJ2-3; 11 positions agree with TRBD2. The CDR3 has 16 residues. CDR1 is SGHDT, CDR2 YYEEEE, per germline. Trimming removed 3 bases from V and 2 bases from J; junction bases left unmatched: 5. CDR3 sequence: CASSSRLAGNTDTQYF. DNA for the CDR3: TGTGCCAGCAGCTCAAGACTAGCGGGAAACACAGATACGCAGTATTTT. Variable domain in full (rest from reference TRBV5-6 and TRBJ2-3): DAGVTQSPTHLIKTRGQQVTLRCSPKSGHDTVSWYQQALGQGPQFIFQYYEEEERQRGNFPDRFSGHQFPNYSSELNVNALLLGDSALYLCASSSRLAGNTDTQYFGPGTRLTVL.

In its sample, this clonotype was seen a few times. This chain joins TRBV12-3 or TRBV12-4 and TRBJ1-5; 8 positions match TRBD1. V shed 6 bases, J shed 6 bases, and the junction held 4 bases outside the gene matches. This CDR3 is built from 13 residues. CDR3 sequence reads: CASRLTGAQPQHF. As DNA, the CDR3 is TGTGCCAGCAGGCTGACAGGGGCTCAGCCCCAGCATTTT.

The chain couples TRBV27 to TRBJ2-1; TRBD2 agrees at 8 bases. The V segment lost 7 bases and the J segment 9 bases; nucleotides outside the gene matches: 8. The CDR3 is 13 residues long. Per the germline V gene, CDR1 is MNHEY and CDR2 is SMNVEV (reference sequence). CDR3 in amino acids: CASTLNRGGEQFF. In DNA, the CDR3 is TGTGCCAGCACCCTGAATCGGGGGGGTGAGCAGTTCTTC.

This clonotype appeared a few times. The chain is built from TRBV5-1 and TRBJ2-1; TRBD2 matches at 9 bases. The germline V gene has CDR1 SGHRS and CDR2 YFSETQ. The CDR3 is 19 amino acids. V lost 1 base and J lost 2; bases outside the gene matches: 13. The CDR3 spells CASSLRLPRLAVAYNEQFF. The DNA for the CDR3 is TGCGCCAGCAGCTTGAGACTTCCGAGACTAGCGGTAGCCTACAATGAGCAGTTCTTC.

This clonotype was observed a few times. The rearrangement uses TRBV20-1 and TRBJ1-1; D ambiguous. This CDR3 is 14 amino acids long. V was shortened by 2 bases and J by 4 bases, with 14 bases between the two germline ends. The germline CDR1 and CDR2 sequences are DFQATT and SNEGSKA (reference sequence). The CDR3 reads CSARKIFGPTEAFF. The CDR3 DNA reads as TGCAGTGCTAGAAAAATATTTGGTCCCACTGAAGCTTTCTTT.

This clonotype has just a few counts. The chain recombines TRBV11-1 with TRBJ2-1; D remains ambiguous. Germline V gene sequence: CDR1 SGHAT, CDR2 FQDESV (reference sequence). This CDR3 spans 16 amino acids. Trimming cost V 5 bases and J 0 bases, with 14 bases left between them. The CDR3 nucleotides read TGTGCCAGCAGCACCGACCCCGGACCCTCCTACAATGAGCAGTTCTTC. This gives the protein CASSTDPGPSYNEQFF.

V gene TRBV7-9 combines with J gene TRBJ2-7, with D possibly being TRBD1 (7 bases). Trimming took 5 bases from V and 3 from J, leaving 11 bases between them. The CDR3 runs to 13 residues. Germline CDR1 is SEHNR and CDR2 is FQNEAQ (reference sequence). DNA of the CDR3: TGTGCCAGCAGCCAGGGGGGATACTACGAGCAGTACTTC. Protein: CASSQGGYYEQYF.

This clonotype has more than one count but fewer than ten. The chain has TRBV20-1 and TRBJ1-5, with 7 bases aligning to TRBD1. Germline lookup yields CDR1 DFQATT and CDR2 SNEGSKA (reference sequence). The CDR3 has 13 residues. J gave up 9 bases and V 4 bases, and 9 bases lay outside the gene matches. DNA for the CDR3: TGCAGTGCTACCGGGACAGCCGACGGGCCCCAGCATTTT. Translating gives CSATGTADGPQHF.

This clonotype was picked up a small number of times. The chain couples TRBV11-1 to TRBJ2-1; D is possibly TRBD2 (6 bases). Per germline, CDR1 SGHAT and CDR2 FQDESV (reference sequence). The CDR3 contains 18 residues. Trimming cost V 1 base and J 4 bases, with 20 bases left between them. CDR3 bases: TGTGCCAGCAGCTTAGTTGTGGGGGTAATAGCGGCGTACAATGAGCAGTTCTTC. It translates to CASSLVVGVIAAYNEQFF.

This clonotype was seen more than once but under ten times. The rearrangement joins TRBV10-3 to TRBJ2-1, with a weak D call TRBD1 (5 bases). CDR3 length: 13 amino acids. Germline V gene sequence: CDR1 ENHRY, CDR2 SYGVKD. V lost 2 bases, J lost 4 bases, and 6 bases lay in between. CDR3: CAISETGYNEQFF. In DNA form, the CDR3 reads TGTGCCATCAGTGAGACAGGTTACAATGAGCAGTTCTTC.

This chain uses TRBV27 with TRBJ2-1, with TRBD2 matching over 8 bases. This CDR3 contains 16 residues. Losses at the gene ends were 5 bases for V and 4 bases for J; bases not matched to a gene: 10. Germline V lookup: CDR1 MNHEY, CDR2 SMNVEV (reference sequence). The CDR3 spells CASSLNPGLGYNEQFF. The CDR3 DNA reads TGTGCCAGCAGTCTCAATCCGGGACTAGGGTACAATGAGCAGTTCTTC.